This passage covers 12 T cell receptor beta chains from one sample sequenced in a study of T cell responses to AZD1222 COVID-19 vaccine. TCRdb's table, derived via immunoSEQ multiplex PCR, lists solely in-frame clones and lacks some. This sample has roughly 130,000 clones, with around 84% found just once. The material was peripheral blood, obtained on day 0 of AZD1222 vaccination. All receptors come from an adult in good health.

The chain links TRBV6-5 to TRBJ1-1, with unresolved D. This CDR3 is 13 amino acids long. Trimming took off 2 bases at V and 3 bases at J, with 7 bases between the two ends. CDR1 MNHEY and CDR2 SVGAGI come from the germline V gene. In nucleotides, the CDR3 is TGTGCCAGCAGTTACATGAGGGACACTGAAGCTTTCTTT. Protein: CASSYMRDTEAFF.

The gene calls are TRBV7-3 and TRBJ2-7; 7 positions agree with TRBD2. CDR3 length: 13 amino acids. CDR1 is SGHTA, CDR2 FQGTGA, per germline. V was clipped by 4 bases and J by 7 bases; unmatched bases: 7. The CDR3 loop reads CASSSGWGGEQYF. DNA of the CDR3: TGTGCCAGCAGCTCGGGGTGGGGAGGGGAGCAGTACTTC.

The chain employs TRBV3-1 (or the pseudogene TRBV3-2) and TRBJ2-1; TRBD1 is a possible D gene (7 bases). Trimming took 1 base from V and 6 from J, leaving 13 bases between them. CDR3 length: 15 residues. From germline, CDR1 is LGHDT and CDR2 YNNKEL (reference sequence). This chain's CDR3 is CASSQGGDRVNEQFF. In DNA, the CDR3 is TGTGCCAGCAGCCAAGGCGGGGACAGAGTCAATGAGCAGTTCTTC.

The CDR3 bases are TGCGCCAGCAGCCGAAACTCTGGAAACACCATATATTTT. The encoded protein is CASSRNSGNTIYF. The chain carries TRBV5-1 and TRBJ1-3, with D unclear. V was shortened by 4 bases and J by 0 bases, with 5 bases between the two germline ends. From germline, CDR1 is SGHRS and CDR2 YFSETQ. The CDR3 extends over 13 amino acids.

The chain employs TRBV7-9 and TRBJ1-1; D is possibly TRBD1 (5 bases). This CDR3 comprises 13 residues. The V end lost 5 bases, the J end lost 3 bases, and 10 bases lay between the germline ends. Germline V CDR1 and CDR2: SEHNR, FQNEAQ (reference sequence). The CDR3 sequence: CASSLRVDTEAFF. As DNA, the CDR3 is TGTGCCAGCAGCCTCAGGGTGGACACTGAAGCTTTCTTT.

This clone was seen a few times. The rearrangement links TRBV12-1 to TRBJ1-1; the table gives TRBD1 as D, unverified against the DNA. TRBV12-1 is reported as a pseudogene. The CDR3 is made up of 13 amino acids. CDR3 sequence: CASSNTENTEAFF. Here the CDR3 DNA reads TGTGCCAGCAGCAATACAGAGAACACTGAAGCTTTCTTT.

This chain links TRBV4-1 with TRBJ2-3, with 7 nucleotides matching TRBD2. V shed 4 bases and J 5 bases; nucleotides not matched to a gene: 9. There are 15 residues in the CDR3. Germline CDR1 MGHRA, CDR2 YSYEKL. This CDR3 is CASSPLAGRVDTQYF. CDR3 nucleotides: TGCGCCAGCAGCCCTCTGGCGGGGAGGGTAGATACGCAGTATTTT.

J is TRBJ1-3 and V is TRBV10-3; D is possibly TRBD1 (5 bases). Trimming removed 2 bases from V and 0 bases from J, with 11 bases in between. Germline assignment: CDR1 ENHRY and CDR2 SYGVKD. The CDR3 is 16 residues long. The CDR3 reads CAISESLGVSGNTIYF. CDR3 nucleotide sequence: TGTGCCATCAGTGAGAGCCTAGGGGTCTCTGGAAACACCATATATTTT.

This clone was detected only a few times. The rearrangement links TRBV11-2 to TRBJ2-1, with 7 bases aligning to TRBD1. This CDR3 has 13 amino acids. Trimming took 3 bases from V and 9 from J; bases not matched to a gene: 5. Germline CDR1 is SGHAT and CDR2 is FQNNGV. The DNA of the CDR3 is TGTGCCAGCAGCTTTACAGGGGTTGGTGAGCAGTTCTTC. As protein: CASSFTGVGEQFF.

The rearrangement uses TRBV5-5 and TRBJ1-3; unclear D gene. Germline V CDR1 and CDR2: SGHKS, YYEKEE (reference sequence). The CDR3 has 16 residues. V lost 2 bases to trimming and J lost 2 bases, with 14 bases between them. The CDR3, as DNA: TGTGCCAGCAGCTTTGGTATAGGGCTCACTGGAAACACCATATATTTT. This gives the protein CASSFGIGLTGNTIYF.

The rearrangement links TRBV10-2 to TRBJ1-4, with D unresolved. CDR1 WSHSY and CDR2 SAAADI come from the germline V gene. The CDR3 has 15 residues. The V and J ends lost 1 base and 0 bases respectively, with 6 bases between them. The CDR3 sequence is CASSEFGATNEKLFF. DNA of the CDR3: TGCGCCAGCAGTGAGTTTGGTGCAACTAATGAAAAACTGTTTTTT.

This chain links TRBV4-1 with TRBJ1-2, with 9 bases fitting TRBD1. The ends lost 4 bases at V and 4 bases at J; junction bases unmatched: 4. The CDR3 spans 14 residues. Germline CDR1 reads MGHRA; CDR2 reads YSYEKL. The CDR3 here is CASSPGQGPYGYTF. The CDR3, as DNA: TGCGCCAGCAGCCCGGGACAGGGTCCCTATGGCTACACCTTC.